This paragraph reports one T cell receptor (beta chain). This clonotype was seen ten or more times. What this receptor recognizes is not known. No qualities accompany the bases; no much larger clone lies one base away. The donors were some 36 Caucasian individuals from Russia, aged 6 to 90 years, who were systemically healthy. Each donor gave ten milliliters of peripheral blood, drawn into EDTA-treated Vacutainer tubes. Ficoll-Paque density-gradient centrifugation was used to isolate PBMCs, with at least 6.5 million obtained per sample. Trizol reagent was used to extract total RNA from PBMCs, with at least 5.5 micrograms per sample. The percentages of naive CD45RAhigh/CD27high T cells were determined by flow cytometry on a PBMC aliquot from every donor. These data belong to a study of blood T cells in healthy people across ages (dated by TCRdb to the mid-2010s). Looking at the study overall: In model experiments, template switching captured roughly one uniquely barcoded TCR beta cDNA molecule for every two T cells. The donors were split into four age groups: young (average 16 years), middle-aged (about 40), aged (about 56) and long-lived (roughly 88). To track age-related changes in TCR beta repertoire diversity, the study relied on deep sequencing normalized with unique cDNA molecular identifiers. Using the same blood draw, the study looked at two additional independent replicas of 1 million unique cDNA reads for two donors, one aged 18 to 30 and the other aged 80 or older. General conclusions and limits of the study: The percentage of naive T cells measured by flow cytometry correlated strongly with observed TCR beta diversity. Observed TCR beta diversity per million T cells fell roughly linearly with age, and a significant reduction was already apparent by age around 40. Compared with the aged group, the long-lived group had more naive CD4+ T cells, fewer expanded clones and increased TCR diversity, a pattern suggesting age selection. Because the CMV infection status of the donors was unknown, age-related changes in expanded clonotypes may potentially have been confounded. Estimates of total diversity from one million sequenced T cells were regarded as lower bounds and underestimates. Since profiling was done on bulk unsorted PBMCs, naive and antigen-experienced compartments could not be conclusively compared.

Libraries were built with 5' RACE. TCRdb names Illumina HiSeq 2500 as the instrument used. A second about 7 to 12 cycle PCR used a sample-barcoded 5' primer and a J-beta primer mix. Each TCR beta cDNA molecule received a unique molecular identifier from a template-switch 5' adaptor carrying 12 random nucleotides. Each sample yielded at least 3 million CDR3-containing paired-end reads. All of the RNA was converted into first-strand cDNA using the Mint cDNA synthesis kit, with a TRBC-specific oligonucleotide serving as the primer. All cDNA was treated with uracil-DNA glycosylase and then went through a first 18-cycle PCR with the universal primers M1SS and BC2_uni_R. The original methods were these. For normalization, 1 million high-quality reads were randomly selected from each sample, with every read carrying a distinct molecular identifier. Instead of being binned into consensus sequences, reads with shared molecular identifiers were discarded. CDR3 identification, clonotype clustering and error correction used MiTCR with a Q25 quality threshold and the strictest error-elimination algorithm. A nonparametric unseen species model using Euler transformation provided a lower-bound estimate of total TCR beta diversity. TCRdb reprocessed the public reads (quality trimming at Q25 with fastp, clone calling with MiXCR) and kept in-frame beta chains. Rows with one shared CDR3 protein collapse into an entry with the most common genes and DNA. None of the V and J calls come from the authors' own analysis; TCRdb made them. Recorded for this sample are 750,000 to 950,000 distinct CDR3 sequences; around 29% of them occurred a single time. The ten largest clones represent 10% of the sample.

CDR1 DFQATT and CDR2 SNEGSKA were looked up in the germline V gene (reference sequence). V is cut by 3 bases and J by 3 bases, and the space between the germline ends is 15 bases. Including cysteine and phenylalanine, the CDR3 has 14 amino acids. Only CDR3 DNA remains: 42 bases, in frame from the first base. These same data were also listed under a study on T cells of mothers and their children. The second study's paper adds: Nine systemically healthy Caucasian individuals, comprising three mothers and their six children, were included as donors. cDNA synthesis used all of the extracted RNA, with 1.5 ug of RNA in each 15 ul reaction. In the second PCR, the M1S primer added sample barcodes and 2-4 random nucleotides. Each mother yielded over 8.5 million TCR beta CDR3 reads and each child 2.5 million to 3 million reads. Thymic selection shapes the output of TCR recombination in a similar way in related and unrelated pairs, and inherited differences have a minor effect. Normalized repertoire overlap was always found to be slightly, but never significantly, higher in related mother-child pairs than in unrelated mother-child pairs. No persistent microchimeric T cell clones were detected, at a sensitivity of approximately 90 clones per million clonotypes. The study used deep NGS to compare TCR beta repertoires of mothers and children, seeking features distinguishing related mother-child pairs from unrelated individuals. The mean age was roughly 44 +/- 4 years for the mothers and around 11 +/- 4 years for the children. Libraries were sequenced on Illumina HiSeq 2000 with 100+100 nt paired-end reads after adapter ligation with NEBNext reagents. Mother and child libraries were prepared a month apart and sequenced in separate runs to prevent cross-contamination. Each donor had between roughly 450,000 and 2,300,000 distinct TCR beta clonotypes identified. Naive TCR beta clonotypes were estimated from low-frequency clonotypes matched to each donor's FACS-determined naive share, without sorting.

The sample consisted of blood. This sequence originates from a middle-aged woman in good health. This chain is built from TRBV20-1 and TRBJ2-7; the D segment may tentatively be TRBD1 or TRBD2, each giving 7 matched bases. The CDR3 region reads CSARRGGGNYEQYF. Here is the DNA: TGCAGTGCTAGGCGGGGAGGGGGCAACTACGAGCAGTACTTC.